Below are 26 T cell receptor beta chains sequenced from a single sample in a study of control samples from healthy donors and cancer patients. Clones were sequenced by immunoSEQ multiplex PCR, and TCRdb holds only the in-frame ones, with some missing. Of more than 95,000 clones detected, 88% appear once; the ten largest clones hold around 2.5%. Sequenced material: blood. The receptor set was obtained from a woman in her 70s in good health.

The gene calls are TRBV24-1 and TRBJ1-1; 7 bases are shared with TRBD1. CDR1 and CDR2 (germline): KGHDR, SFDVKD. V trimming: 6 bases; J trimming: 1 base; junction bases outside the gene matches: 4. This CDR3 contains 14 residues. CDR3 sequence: CATSKTGTNTEAFF. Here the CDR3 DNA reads TGTGCCACCAGTAAGACAGGGACGAACACTGAAGCTTTCTTT.

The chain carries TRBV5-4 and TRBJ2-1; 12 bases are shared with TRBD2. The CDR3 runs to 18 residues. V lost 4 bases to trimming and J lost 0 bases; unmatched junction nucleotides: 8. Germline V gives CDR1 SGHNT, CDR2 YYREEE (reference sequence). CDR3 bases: TGTGCCAGCAGCAACCGGCGGACTAGCGGGGACTCCTACAATGAGCAGTTCTTC. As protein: CASSNRRTSGDSYNEQFF. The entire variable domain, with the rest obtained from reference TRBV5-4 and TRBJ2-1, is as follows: ETGVTQSPTHLIKTRGQQVTLRCSSQSGHNTVSWYQQALGQGPQFIFQYYREEENGRGNFPPRFSGLQFPNYSSELNVNALELDDSALYLCASSNRRTSGDSYNEQFFGPGTRLTVL.

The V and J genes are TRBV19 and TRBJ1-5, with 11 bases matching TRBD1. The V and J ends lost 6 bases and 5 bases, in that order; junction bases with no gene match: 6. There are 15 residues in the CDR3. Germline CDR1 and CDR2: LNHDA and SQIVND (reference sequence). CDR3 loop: CASSKGQGAYQPQHF. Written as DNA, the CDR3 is TGTGCCAGTAGCAAAGGACAGGGGGCATATCAGCCCCAGCATTTT.

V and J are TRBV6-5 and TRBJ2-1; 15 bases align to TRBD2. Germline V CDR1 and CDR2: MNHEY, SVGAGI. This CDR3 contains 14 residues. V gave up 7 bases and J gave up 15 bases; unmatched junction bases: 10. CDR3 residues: CASTEGLAGGRLFF. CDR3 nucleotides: TGTGCCAGCACCGAAGGACTAGCGGGGGGGCGTCTGTTCTTC.

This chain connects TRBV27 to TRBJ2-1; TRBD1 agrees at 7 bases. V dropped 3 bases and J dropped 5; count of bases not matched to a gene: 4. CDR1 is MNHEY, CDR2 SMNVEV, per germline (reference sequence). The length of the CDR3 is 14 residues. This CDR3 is CASSLGTEDNEQFF. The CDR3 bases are TGTGCCAGCAGTTTGGGGACAGAGGACAATGAGCAGTTCTTC.

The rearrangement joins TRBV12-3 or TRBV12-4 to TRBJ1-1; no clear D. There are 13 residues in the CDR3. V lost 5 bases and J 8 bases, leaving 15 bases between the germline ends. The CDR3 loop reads CASSPLPTREAFF. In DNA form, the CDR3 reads TGTGCCAGCAGTCCTCTGCCCACGAGGGAAGCTTTCTTT.

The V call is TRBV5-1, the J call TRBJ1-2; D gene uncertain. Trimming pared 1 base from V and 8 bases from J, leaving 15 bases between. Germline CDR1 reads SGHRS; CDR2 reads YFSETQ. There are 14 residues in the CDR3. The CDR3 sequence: CASSLIGDTFGYTF. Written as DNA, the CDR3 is TGCGCCAGCAGCTTGATCGGGGATACTTTCGGCTACACCTTC.

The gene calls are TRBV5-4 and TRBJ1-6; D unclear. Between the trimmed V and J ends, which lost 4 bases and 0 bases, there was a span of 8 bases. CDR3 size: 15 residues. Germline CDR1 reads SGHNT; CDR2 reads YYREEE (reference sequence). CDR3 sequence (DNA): TGTGCCAGCAGCGGCCAGAGCTCCTATAATTCACCCCTCCACTTT. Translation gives CASSGQSSYNSPLHF. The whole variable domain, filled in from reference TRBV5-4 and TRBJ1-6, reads ETGVTQSPTHLIKTRGQQVTLRCSSQSGHNTVSWYQQALGQGPQFIFQYYREEENGRGNFPPRFSGLQFPNYSSELNVNALELDDSALYLCASSGQSSYNSPLHFGNGTRLTVT.

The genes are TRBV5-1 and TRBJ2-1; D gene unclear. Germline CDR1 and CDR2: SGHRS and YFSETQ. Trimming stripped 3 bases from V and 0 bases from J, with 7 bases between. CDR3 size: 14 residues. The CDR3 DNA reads TGCGCCAGCAGCTCTTCTACCTCCTACAATGAGCAGTTCTTC. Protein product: CASSSSTSYNEQFF.

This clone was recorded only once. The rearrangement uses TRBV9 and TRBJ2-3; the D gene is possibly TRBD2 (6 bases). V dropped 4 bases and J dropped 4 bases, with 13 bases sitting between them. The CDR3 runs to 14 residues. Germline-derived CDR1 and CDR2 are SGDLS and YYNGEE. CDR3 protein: CASSPTSLSDTQYF. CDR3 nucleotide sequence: TGTGCCAGCAGCCCTACTAGCTTATCAGATACGCAGTATTTT.

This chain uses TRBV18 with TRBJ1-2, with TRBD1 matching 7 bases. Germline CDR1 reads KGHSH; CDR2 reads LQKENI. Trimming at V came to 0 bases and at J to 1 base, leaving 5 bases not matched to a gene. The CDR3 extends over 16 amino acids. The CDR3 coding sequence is TGTGCCAGCTCACCACCACAGGGGCGCATTAACTATGGCTACACCTTC. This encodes CASSPPQGRINYGYTF.

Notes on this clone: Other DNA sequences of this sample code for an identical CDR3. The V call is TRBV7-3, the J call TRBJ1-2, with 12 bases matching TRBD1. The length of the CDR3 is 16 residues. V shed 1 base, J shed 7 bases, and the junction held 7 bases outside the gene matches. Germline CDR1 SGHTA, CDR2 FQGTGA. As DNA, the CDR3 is TGTGCCAGCAGCTTAAGGGGACAGGGGGCGTACGGTGGCTACACCTTC. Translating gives CASSLRGQGAYGGYTF.

CDR3 residues: CASSSLTFQSTDTQYF. The CDR3 DNA reads TGTGCCAGCAGCTCCCTTACTTTTCAGAGCACAGATACGCAGTATTTT. The V call is TRBV11-2, the J call TRBJ2-3, with D uncertain. This CDR3 has 16 residues. V lost 4 bases and J lost 0, with 14 bases in between. CDR1 is SGHAT, CDR2 FQNNGV, per germline.

CDR3 residues: CASSIGTGGGYTF. CDR3 nucleotide sequence: TGTGCCAGTAGTATTGGGACAGGGGGTGGCTACACCTTC. The J gene is TRBJ1-2, the V gene TRBV19, with 11 bases matching TRBD1. V shed 3 bases and J 7 bases; nucleotides not matched to a gene: 1. The CDR3 extends over 13 amino acids. CDR1 is LNHDA and CDR2 is SQIVND in the germline V gene (reference sequence).

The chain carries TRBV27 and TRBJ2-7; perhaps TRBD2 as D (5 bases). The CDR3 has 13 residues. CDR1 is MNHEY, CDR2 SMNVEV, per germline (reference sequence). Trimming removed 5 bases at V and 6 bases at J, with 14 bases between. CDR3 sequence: CASSPALAGEQYF. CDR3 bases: TGTGCCAGCAGTCCAGCGCTAGCAGGCGAGCAGTACTTC.

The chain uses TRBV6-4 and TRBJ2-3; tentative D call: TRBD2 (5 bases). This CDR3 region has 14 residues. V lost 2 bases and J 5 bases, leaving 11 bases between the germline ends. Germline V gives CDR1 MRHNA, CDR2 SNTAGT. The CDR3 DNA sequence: TGTGCCAGCAGTGACAATCTCCGGGGAGATACGCAGTATTTT. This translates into CASSDNLRGDTQYF.

This chain's CDR3 is CASSGPQETEAFF. Written as DNA, the CDR3 is TGTGCCAGCAGCGGCCCCCAGGAAACTGAAGCTTTCTTT. The genes are TRBV7-6 and TRBJ1-1; D gene unclear. The V end was cut by 5 bases, the J end by 5 bases, with 12 bases between. The V gene's germline CDR1 is SGHVS and CDR2 FNYEAQ. CDR3 length equals 13 residues.

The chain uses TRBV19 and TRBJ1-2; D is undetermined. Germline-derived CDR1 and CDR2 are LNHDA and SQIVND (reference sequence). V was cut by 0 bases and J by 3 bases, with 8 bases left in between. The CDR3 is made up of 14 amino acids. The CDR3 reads CASSIDRQDYGYTF. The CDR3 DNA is TGTGCCAGTAGTATAGATAGGCAGGACTATGGCTACACCTTC.

The CDR3 is CASSPRVENYEQYF. The CDR3 region has the DNA TGTGCCAGCAGCCCCCGGGTAGAAAACTACGAGCAGTACTTC. The V and J genes are TRBV9 and TRBJ2-7; D is unclear. Germline V lookup: CDR1 SGDLS, CDR2 YYNGEE. The CDR3 length is 14 residues. The ends were cut back, 4 bases at V and 3 bases at J, with 14 bases in the middle.

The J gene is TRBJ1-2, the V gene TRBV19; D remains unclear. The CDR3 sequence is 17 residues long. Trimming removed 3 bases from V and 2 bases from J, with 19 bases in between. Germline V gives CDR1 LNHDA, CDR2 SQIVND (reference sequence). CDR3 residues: CASSIAGAFKANYGYTF. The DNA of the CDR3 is TGTGCCAGTAGTATCGCGGGAGCATTTAAGGCCAACTATGGCTACACCTTC.

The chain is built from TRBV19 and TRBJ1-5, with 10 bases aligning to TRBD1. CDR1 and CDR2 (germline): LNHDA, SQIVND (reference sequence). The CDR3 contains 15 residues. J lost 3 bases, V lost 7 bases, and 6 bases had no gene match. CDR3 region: CASIQTGGLNQPQHF. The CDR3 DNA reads TGTGCCAGTATCCAGACAGGGGGCCTCAATCAGCCCCAGCATTTT.

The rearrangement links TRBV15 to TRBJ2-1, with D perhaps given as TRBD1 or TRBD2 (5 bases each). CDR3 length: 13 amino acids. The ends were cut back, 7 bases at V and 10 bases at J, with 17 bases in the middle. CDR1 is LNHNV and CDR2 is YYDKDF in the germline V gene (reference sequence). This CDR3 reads CATTGTSVGEQFF. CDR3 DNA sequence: TGTGCCACCACCGGGACGTCGGTCGGAGAGCAGTTCTTC.

CDR3 sequence reads: CASSQDSPAGLANTEAFF. DNA of the CDR3: TGTGCCAGCAGCCAAGACAGCCCCGCCGGGTTAGCGAACACTGAAGCTTTCTTT. The rearrangement links TRBV4-2 to TRBJ1-1, with D uncertain. This CDR3 is 18 amino acids long. Trimming shortened V by 0 bases and J by 1 base, and 18 bases separated the two germline ends. The germline CDR1 and CDR2 sequences are LGHNA and YNFKEQ.

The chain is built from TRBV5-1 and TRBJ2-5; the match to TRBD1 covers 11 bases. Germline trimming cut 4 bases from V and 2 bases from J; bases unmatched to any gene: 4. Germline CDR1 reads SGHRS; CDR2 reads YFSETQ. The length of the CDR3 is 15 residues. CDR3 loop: CASSMGQGEQETQYF. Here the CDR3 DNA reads TGCGCCAGCAGCATGGGACAGGGGGAACAAGAGACCCAGTACTTC. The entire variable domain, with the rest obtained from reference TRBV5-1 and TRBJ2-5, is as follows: KAGVTQTPRYLIKTRGQQVTLSCSPISGHRSVSWYQQTPGQGLQFLFEYFSETQRNKGNFPGRFSGRQFSNSRSEMNVSTLELGDSALYLCASSMGQGEQETQYFGPGTRLLVL.

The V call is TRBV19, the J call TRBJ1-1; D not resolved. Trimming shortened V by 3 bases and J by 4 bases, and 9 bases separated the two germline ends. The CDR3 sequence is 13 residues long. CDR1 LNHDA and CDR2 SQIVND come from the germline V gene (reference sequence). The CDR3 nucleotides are TGTGCCAGTAGTATCGCCGGGTTCACTGAAGCTTTCTTT. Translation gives CASSIAGFTEAFF.

Here the CDR3 reads CASTLGTGNEKLFF. Here the CDR3 DNA reads TGCGCCAGCACCCTCGGGACGGGTAATGAAAAACTGTTTTTT. This chain uses TRBV5-1 with TRBJ1-4; possibly TRBD1 for D (5 bases). CDR3 length equals 14 residues. Per germline, CDR1 SGHRS and CDR2 YFSETQ. Trimming removed 6 bases from V and 4 bases from J, with 13 bases in between.